Below, 6 T cell receptor beta chains from the same sample are listed, as sequenced in a study of blood T cell repertoires in COVID-19. The method was immunoSEQ multiplex PCR; TCRdb's version includes in-frame clones alone and lacks a portion of them. The repertoire holds under 200,000 clones, with around nine tenths as singletons. Sequencing was done on a sample of peripheral blood. The receptors stem from a woman of 80 years or more with COVID-19, enrolled during active disease.

The gene calls are TRBV25-1 and TRBJ1-2; D possibly corresponds to TRBD1 (5 bases). Looked up from germline, CDR1 is MGHDK and CDR2 is SYGVNS. The CDR3 is 13 amino acids. Trimming removed 3 bases at V and 7 bases at J, with 12 bases between. The CDR3 is CASSDSGVSGYTF. The CDR3 region has the DNA TGTGCCAGCAGTGATTCGGGGGTGAGTGGCTACACCTTC.

CDR3 sequence: CASSSSGSGWGEQYF. CDR3 sequence (DNA): TGTGCCAGCAGCTCGAGCGGGAGTGGGTGGGGGGAGCAGTACTTC. The chain is built from TRBV7-6 and TRBJ2-7; TRBD2 matches 8 bases. Germline V gene sequence: CDR1 SGHVS, CDR2 FNYEAQ. V was pared by 4 bases and J by 7 bases, with 12 bases of the junction left unmatched. CDR3 size: 15 residues. The full variable domain, its missing parts supplied by reference TRBV7-6 and TRBJ2-7, is GAGVSQSPRYKVTKRGQDVALRCDPISGHVSLYWYRQALGQGPEFLTYFNYEAQQDKSGLPNDRFSAERPEGSISTLTIQRTEQRDSAMYRCASSSSGSGWGEQYFGPGTRLTVT.

This sequence joins TRBV5-4 and TRBJ1-2; D gene uncertain. The CDR3 contains 12 residues. Trimming shortened V by 3 bases and J by 8 bases, and 11 bases separated the two germline ends. CDR1 SGHNT and CDR2 YYREEE come from the germline V gene (reference sequence). CDR3: CASSSGQEGYTF. CDR3 sequence (DNA): TGTGCCAGCAGCTCTGGGCAAGAAGGCTACACCTTC.

The chain recombines TRBV2 with TRBJ1-2; 8 bases fit TRBD1. Trimming cost V 2 bases and J 7 bases; bases outside gene matches: 9. Germline assignment: CDR1 SNHLY and CDR2 FYNNEI. CDR3 size: 15 residues. The DNA for the CDR3 is TGTGCCAGCAGTGAAAGAACAGGGGGGTTCAGTGGCTACACCTTC. Amino acid sequence: CASSERTGGFSGYTF.

The CDR3 reads CASTSGNADTQYF. The DNA for the CDR3 is TGTGCCAGCACTAGCGGGAACGCAGATACGCAGTATTTT. The chain is built from TRBV5-4 and TRBJ2-3; 9 positions agree with TRBD2. The junction had 3 bases not matched to a gene; V was cut back by 6 bases and J by 4 bases. CDR1 is SGHNT, CDR2 YYREEE, per germline (reference sequence). The CDR3 totals 13 residues.

This clone was counted only a few times. V gene TRBV27 combines with J gene TRBJ2-2; 8 bases match TRBD2. The germline V gene encodes CDR1 MNHEY and CDR2 SMNVEV (reference sequence). V shed 3 bases, J shed 2 bases, and the junction held 5 bases outside the gene matches. The CDR3 runs to 16 residues. For the CDR3, the DNA is TGTGCCAGCAGTTTCACGGGGGGGGTCAACACCGGGGAGCTGTTTTTT. Amino acids: CASSFTGGVNTGELFF.